This T cell receptor (beta chain) originates from a study of blood T cell repertoires in COVID-19. Looking at the study overall: Samples came from the United States, Italy and Spain, spanning acute and convalescent COVID-19. Sample material is recorded as cDNA or gDNA derived from T cells, B-cell-depleted T cells, or PBMCs.

Per germline, CDR1 KGHSH and CDR2 LQKENI. The length of the CDR3 is 17 residues. V lost 3 bases to trimming and J lost 1 base, with 18 bases between them. Original handling: Amplifying reference gene primers gave estimates of nucleated cell counts. This table comes from immunoSEQ multiplex PCR, and its TCRdb copy is limited to in-frame clones, with some not included. V and J calls and clone size follow that table, whereas D and trimming were derived from the DNA. The data hold some 88,000 clones, with 79% observed a single time. Sequenced: peripheral blood. The chain has TRBV18 and TRBJ2-5; perhaps TRBD2 as D (6 bases). This receptor was obtained from a human donor in a cohort sampled during active COVID-19. The CDR3 loop reads CASSPPLGGGSQETQYF. The CDR3 DNA reads as TGTGCCAGCTCACCCCCGCTAGGCGGAGGGTCCCAAGAGACCCAGTACTTC.